This T cell receptor (beta chain) was captured by sequencing in a study of T cell responses to AZD1222 COVID-19 vaccine. The study, taken as a whole, reports: Baseline seropositives among AZD1222 recipients totaled only five to seven. White British ancestry dominated among donors, who included more females, and clonal diversity was possibly underestimated. Spike-specific TCR breadth and depth both grew after two AZD1222 doses.

Measured with immunoSEQ multiplex PCR; TCRdb has only the in-frame clones, and not every one. The table lists tens of thousands of clones, more than 65% of them singletons, with roughly 20% in the top ten. Germline loops: CDR1 SGHNT, CDR2 YYREEE (reference sequence). CDR3 size: 15 residues. V lost 4 bases to trimming and J lost 4 bases; unmatched junction nucleotides: 8. A note on this clone: Its matching antigen is unknown.

The receptor's source is an adult in good health. The genes are TRBV5-4 and TRBJ2-3; TRBD2 agrees at 8 bases. Material: peripheral blood, obtained on day 0 of MenACWY control vaccination. The CDR3: CASSPRGAPPDTQYF. The CDR3 coding sequence is TGTGCCAGCAGCCCGCGGGGGGCCCCCCCAGATACGCAGTATTTT.